This TCR beta chain was recorded in a study of blood T cell repertoires in COVID-19. Study overall: Samples of COVID-19 (acute and convalescent) were obtained from the United States, Italy and Spain. From T cells, B-cell-depleted T cells, or PBMCs came the material, which was cDNA or gDNA.

Source study methods: Reference gene primer amplification gave nucleated cell count estimates. Sequenced by immunoSEQ multiplex PCR; TCRdb stores in-frame clones only, minus some. That table gives V, J and clone size, and the DNA gave D and trimming. In the table there are 15,000 to 20,000 clones, about 85% of which are singletons. This clone was observed a single time. The sample comprised peripheral blood. The sequence was obtained from a man between 70 and 80 years old with acute or convalescent COVID-19.

The CDR3 nucleotides read TGTGCCACCAGCAGAGATCTTGGAAACACCATATATTTT. Translating it yields CATSRDLGNTIYF. This chain joins TRBV15 and TRBJ1-3; no firm D call. The germline V gene encodes CDR1 LNHNV and CDR2 YYDKDF (reference sequence). The V gene lost 0 bases and the J gene lost 3 bases, with 3 bases spanning the gap. This CDR3 region has 13 residues.